Shown below are 21 T cell receptor beta chains from a single sample sequenced in a study of sequential checkpoint blockade in melanoma. Treatment indicated: randomized to nivolumab then ipilimumab (arm A) or the reverse (arm B). Measured with immunoSEQ multiplex PCR; TCRdb has only the in-frame clones, and not every one. The repertoire includes about 28,000 clones, 85% to 90% of them detected once, and 13% to 15% sits in the top ten. Source: CD8+ T cells sorted from blood (inferred from file names), taken from a patient given nivolumab and ipilimumab in sequence. These receptors came from a human donor with melanoma.

Only a few counts were recorded for this clone. This sequence joins TRBV4-3 and TRBJ1-6; tentatively, D is TRBD1 (6 bases). The CDR3 runs to 13 residues. Germline loops: CDR1 LGHNA, CDR2 YSLEER. Trimming left V 1 base short and J 14 bases short, with 12 bases between. The DNA of the CDR3 is TGCGCCAGCAGCCAAGCACAGGGCTCCTCCCTCCACTTT. Amino acids: CASSQAQGSSLHF.

As to this clone: This CDR3 is also generated by other DNA sequences in the sample. The J gene is TRBJ2-2, the V gene TRBV28; TRBD2 might be the D (5 bases). V lost 3 bases to trimming and J lost 5 bases, with 7 bases between them. CDR3 length: 13 residues. The germline CDR1 and CDR2 sequences are MDHEN and SYDVKM. CDR3 nucleotides: TGTGCCAGCAGTTTTCGAGGGACCGGGGAGCTGTTTTTT. Protein: CASSFRGTGELFF.

This clone was counted a single time. The J gene is TRBJ2-3, the V gene TRBV10-3; D is possibly TRBD2 (5 bases). Trimming left V 6 bases short and J 0 bases short, with 13 bases between. Per germline, CDR1 ENHRY and CDR2 SYGVKD. The CDR3 totals 15 residues. This CDR3 is CAIRRADTSTDTQYF. CDR3 bases: TGTGCCATCAGGAGGGCGGATACTAGCACAGATACGCAGTATTTT.

The chain is built from TRBV28 and TRBJ2-7; 10 positions match TRBD2. V was clipped by 4 bases and J by 3 bases; unmatched bases: 9. The CDR3 runs to 16 residues. Germline-derived CDR1 and CDR2 are MDHEN and SYDVKM. This chain's CDR3 is CASSSRLASGSYEQYV. CDR3 DNA sequence: TGTGCCAGCAGTTCAAGATTAGCTAGCGGGAGCTACGAGCAGTACGTC.

This clone came up once. V gene TRBV7-3 combines with J gene TRBJ2-3; 9 bases map to TRBD1. Germline loops: CDR1 SGHTA, CDR2 FQGTGA. The J segment lost 4 bases and the V segment lost 5 bases, leaving 4 bases of the junction unmatched. The CDR3 is 14 residues long. CDR3 amino acids: CASSLRQGADTQYF. DNA of the CDR3: TGTGCCAGCAGCCTTCGACAGGGGGCAGATACGCAGTATTTT.

The V call is TRBV4-1, the J call TRBJ1-1; D not resolved. With 1 base removed from V and 0 bases from J, the gap between germline ends came to 9 bases. This CDR3 has 15 residues. The V gene's germline CDR1 is MGHRA and CDR2 YSYEKL. Here the CDR3 DNA reads TGCGCCAGCAGCCAAGTTCCATCGGTGAACACTGAAGCTTTCTTT. It encodes CASSQVPSVNTEAFF.

This clone has only a few counts. V and J are TRBV4-1 and TRBJ1-4, with D uncertain. Trimming removed 0 bases at V and 2 bases at J, with 10 bases between. The CDR3 runs to 16 residues. Germline CDR1 is MGHRA and CDR2 is YSYEKL. The CDR3 sequence: CASSQDSGGTNEKLFF. CDR3 bases: TGCGCCAGCAGCCAAGATAGCGGAGGCACTAATGAAAAACTGTTTTTT.

The gene calls are TRBV13 and TRBJ2-5, with TRBD1 identical over 7 bases. Germline CDR1 is PRHDT and CDR2 is FYEKMQ (reference sequence). The CDR3 totals 14 residues. Trimming took 4 bases from V and 5 from J; bases not matched to a gene: 7. The DNA for the CDR3 is TGTGCCAGCAGCTCCGAACAGGGGAAGGAGACCCAGTACTTC. Amino acids: CASSSEQGKETQYF.

The chain recombines TRBV7-9 with TRBJ1-4; tentatively, D is TRBD1 (6 bases). This CDR3 spans 14 amino acids. V lost 5 bases and J lost 4, with 11 bases in between. Looked up from germline, CDR1 is SEHNR and CDR2 is FQNEAQ (reference sequence). The CDR3 is CASSPQGNNEKLFF. As DNA, the CDR3 is TGTGCCAGCAGCCCACAGGGAAATAATGAAAAACTGTTTTTT.

By frequency in the sample, this clone is large. The rearrangement uses TRBV6-4 and TRBJ1-2; tentatively, D is TRBD1 (6 bases). The CDR3 extends over 16 amino acids. V was clipped by 6 bases and J by 0 bases, with 17 bases between them. Germline-derived CDR1 and CDR2 are MRHNA and SNTAGT. The CDR3 nucleotides are TGTGCCAGCAGCCCCACATCCGGACAGTCTAACTATGGCTACACCTTC. Amino acids: CASSPTSGQSNYGYTF.

J is TRBJ2-5 and V is TRBV4-2, with TRBD1 matching over 8 bases. Matching the DNA end better, TRBJ2-7 makes the J call doubtful. CDR1 LGHNA and CDR2 YNFKEQ come from the germline V gene. The CDR3 has 13 residues. CDR3 nucleotides: TGTGCCAGCAGCCAAAAAACAGGGGGCGAGCAGTACTTC. As protein: CASSQKTGGEQYF.

This chain links TRBV28 with TRBJ2-7; possible D gene TRBD2, 5 bases. The CDR3 is 14 residues long. V gave up 5 bases and J gave up 6 bases, with 17 bases separating them. Per germline, CDR1 MDHEN and CDR2 SYDVKM. This CDR3 is CASSLPGAGSEQYF. The DNA of the CDR3 is TGTGCCAGCAGTCTCCCCGGTGCGGGCTCCGAGCAGTACTTC.

This chain connects TRBV5-4 to TRBJ2-5, with 9 bases lining up with TRBD2. The J call may be mistaken, given a closer DNA end match to TRBJ2-7. Germline V gene lookup returns CDR1 SGHNT and CDR2 YYREEE (reference sequence). The CDR3 runs 15 residues. CDR3 in DNA: TGTGCCAGCAGCAACCCCGGTGCTAGCGGGATCGAGCAGTACTTC. It yields the protein CASSNPGASGIEQYF.

The chain uses TRBV18 and TRBJ1-6, with TRBD1 matching over 7 bases. This CDR3 spans 16 amino acids. The J segment lost 8 bases and the V segment lost 3 bases, leaving 10 bases of the junction unmatched. Per germline, CDR1 KGHSH and CDR2 LQKENI. DNA of the CDR3: TGTGCCAGCTCACCGTCACAGGGGACTGGCTATTCACCCCTCCACTTT. This sequence encodes CASSPSQGTGYSPLHF.

The chain employs TRBV14 and TRBJ1-2; 7 bases fit TRBD1. J lost 2 bases, V lost 2 bases, and 5 bases had no gene match. Germline V gene lookup returns CDR1 SGHDN and CDR2 FVKESK. The CDR3 spans 15 residues. CDR3 sequence (DNA): TGTGCCAGCAGCCAAACAGGGGCATGGAACTATGGCTACACCTTC. Its protein is CASSQTGAWNYGYTF.

This clone was observed a handful of times. CDR3 coding DNA: TGTGCCAGCAGCCCAGGGGGCTCTGGAAACACCATATATTTT. It yields the protein CASSPGGSGNTIYF. The rearrangement uses TRBV7-9 and TRBJ1-3; 7 bases fit TRBD1. J lost 0 bases, V lost 5 bases, and 1 base had no gene match. This CDR3 has 14 residues. Germline V gene lookup returns CDR1 SEHNR and CDR2 FQNEAQ (reference sequence).

This chain joins TRBV28 and TRBJ2-7, with 10 nucleotides matching TRBD1. The CDR3 runs 20 residues. J gave up 0 bases and V 6 bases, and 20 bases lay outside the gene matches. The germline gives CDR1 MDHEN, CDR2 SYDVKM. This CDR3 is CASSPTGTGDRSRRSYEQYV. The CDR3 DNA sequence: TGTGCCAGCAGCCCCACTGGGACAGGGGATAGGTCTCGACGCTCCTACGAGCAGTACGTC.

The V gene is TRBV5-1, the J gene TRBJ2-1; possible D gene TRBD2, 6 bases. The CDR3 runs to 16 residues. V was clipped by 5 bases and J by 9 bases, with 24 bases between them. The germline CDR1 and CDR2 sequences are SGHRS and YFSETQ. The CDR3 DNA reads TGCGCCAGCAGTTTGTCTAGCGTAGGTGAGATTGGTGAGCAGTTCTTC. It yields the protein CASSLSSVGEIGEQFF.

The J gene is TRBJ2-7, the V gene TRBV30; 9 nucleotides align to TRBD2. V dropped 0 bases and J dropped 2; count of bases not matched to a gene: 2. The CDR3 spans 14 residues. Germline CDR1 is GTSNPN and CDR2 is SVGIG (reference sequence). The CDR3 DNA is TGTGCCTGGAGTGTGGGACTAGCCGCCTACGAGCAGTACGTC. Translation gives CAWSVGLAAYEQYV.

CDR3 in amino acids: CASRGSEHTEAFF. As DNA, the CDR3 is TGTGCCTCACGGGGGTCCGAACACACTGAAGCTTTCTTT. The V and J genes are TRBV9 and TRBJ1-1; possible D gene TRBD1, 5 bases. V dropped 10 bases and J dropped 3 bases, with 16 bases sitting between them. In germline, CDR1 is SGDLS, CDR2 YYNGEE. The CDR3 extends over 13 amino acids.

This sequence joins TRBV25-1 and TRBJ2-7; the match to TRBD1 covers 7 bases. The CDR3 has 14 amino acids. V was clipped by 5 bases and J by 2 bases; unmatched bases: 6. Germline CDR1 and CDR2: MGHDK and SYGVNS. The CDR3 loop reads CASSILTGTYEQYF. The CDR3 DNA reads as TGTGCCAGCAGTATTTTGACAGGGACCTACGAGCAGTACTTC.